The 17 T cell receptor beta chains below all came from one sample that was sequenced in a study of T cell changes during pregnancy in multiple sclerosis. The protocol was immunoSEQ multiplex PCR, while the TCRdb copy is restricted to in-frame clones and leaves out a portion. The table shows tens of thousands of clones, with 85% to 90% occurring only once. Sequenced material: CD4+ T cells from peripheral blood mononuclear cells, taken before pregnancy. These TCRs come from a female donor with multiple sclerosis, enrolled in a pregnancy study.

The rearrangement uses TRBV5-4 and TRBJ1-1; 7 nucleotides align to TRBD1. This CDR3 comprises 14 residues. The J segment lost 7 bases and the V segment lost 3 bases, leaving 9 bases of the junction unmatched. Germline V gives CDR1 SGHNT, CDR2 YYREEE (reference sequence). The CDR3 nucleotides are TGTGCCAGCAGCTCATACAGGGGTCCTAGTGAAGCTTTCTTT. Its protein product is CASSSYRGPSEAFF.

This chain links TRBV10-3 with TRBJ1-6; no firm D call. There are 15 residues in the CDR3. Trimming cost V 10 bases and J 0 bases, with 13 bases left between them. Germline-derived CDR1 and CDR2 are ENHRY and SYGVKD. The CDR3 nucleotides are TGTGCCACCAGCAACCCGAGCTCCTATAATTCACCCCTCCACTTT. Protein product: CATSNPSSYNSPLHF.

The rearrangement joins TRBV13 to TRBJ2-7, with 7 bases identical to TRBD1. The J segment lost 1 base and the V segment lost 5 bases, leaving 2 bases of the junction unmatched. The CDR3 has 13 amino acids. In germline, CDR1 is PRHDT, CDR2 FYEKMQ (reference sequence). Written as DNA, the CDR3 is TGTGCCAGCAGCCTACAGGGGTCCTACGAGCAGTACTTC. As protein: CASSLQGSYEQYF.

This rearrangement joins TRBV7-9 to TRBJ2-5; a weak D match, TRBD1 (5 bases). This CDR3 comprises 15 residues. The germline V gene has CDR1 SEHNR and CDR2 FQNEAQ (reference sequence). V gave up 9 bases and J gave up 4 bases, with 21 bases separating them. The DNA for the CDR3 is TGTGCCAGTAGGCCAGTCAGGGAAGGTAGAGAGACCCAGTACTTC. It codes for CASRPVREGRETQYF.

The rearrangement links TRBV18 to TRBJ1-1, with D maybe TRBD1 (6 bases). Trimming left V 3 bases short and J 3 bases short, with 8 bases between. CDR3 size: 13 residues. Germline V lookup: CDR1 KGHSH, CDR2 LQKENI. Here the CDR3 DNA reads TGTGCCAGCTCACCGGACAGATACACTGAAGCTTTCTTT. Translation gives CASSPDRYTEAFF. Combining the CDR3 with reference TRBV18 and TRBJ1-1 gives the whole variable domain NAGVMQNPRHLVRRRGQEARLRCSPMKGHSHVYWYRQLPEEGLKFMVYLQKENIIDESGMPKERFSAEFPKEGPSILRIQQVVRGDSAAYFCASSPDRYTEAFFGQGTRLTVV.

V usage is TRBV10-2 and J usage is TRBJ2-7; D might be TRBD1 (6 bases). Per germline, CDR1 WSHSY and CDR2 SAAADI. This CDR3 is built from 12 residues. V was cut by 10 bases and J by 3 bases, with 13 bases left in between. Here the CDR3 reads CATRDTSYEQYF. In DNA form, the CDR3 reads TGCGCCACCCGGGACACAAGCTACGAGCAGTACTTC.

The rearrangement uses TRBV5-1 and TRBJ2-2, with TRBD1 identical over 9 bases. Losses at the gene ends were 3 bases for V and 4 bases for J; bases not matched to a gene: 7. The CDR3 runs to 16 residues. The germline V gene encodes CDR1 SGHRS and CDR2 YFSETQ. The CDR3 loop is CASSSSGQGSTGELFF. The CDR3 DNA reads TGCGCCAGCAGCTCATCGGGACAGGGATCCACCGGGGAGCTGTTTTTT.

The chain's CDR3 is CASSSVRAYEQYF. DNA of the CDR3: TGCGCCAGCAGCTCGGTCCGGGCCTACGAGCAGTACTTC. The J gene is TRBJ2-7, the V gene TRBV5-1; D is unclear. In germline, CDR1 is SGHRS, CDR2 YFSETQ. The CDR3 extends over 13 amino acids. V gave up 3 bases and J gave up 2 bases, with 9 bases separating them.

Here the CDR3 DNA reads TGTGCCAGCTCACCGACGGGGGGAGGTAGCAATCAGCCCCAGCATTTT. Protein sequence: CASSPTGGGSNQPQHF. This sequence joins TRBV18 and TRBJ1-5; D is perhaps TRBD1 (5 bases). There are 16 residues in the CDR3. The V gene lost 3 bases and the J gene lost 0 bases, with 12 bases spanning the gap. Looked up from germline, CDR1 is KGHSH and CDR2 is LQKENI.

This clone was recorded a few times. The chain couples TRBV28 to TRBJ1-2; D is undetermined. Trimming left V 0 bases short and J 0 bases short, with 5 bases between. CDR3 size: 14 residues. Per germline, CDR1 MDHEN and CDR2 SYDVKM. CDR3 amino acids: CASSLWASNYGYTF. DNA of the CDR3: TGTGCCAGCAGTTTATGGGCCTCTAACTATGGCTACACCTTC.

The chain joins TRBV9 to TRBJ2-3, with 11 positions matching TRBD2. V was clipped by 1 base and J by 1 base; unmatched bases: 11. From germline, CDR1 is SGDLS and CDR2 YYNGEE. The CDR3 loop spans 19 amino acids. The CDR3 nucleotides read TGTGCCAGCAGCGTAACCCCCGGGGTAGCGGGGGGGGGCACAGATACGCAGTATTTT. Its protein is CASSVTPGVAGGGTDTQYF.

The chain joins TRBV5-1 to TRBJ2-5; D may be TRBD1 (5 bases). Germline lookup yields CDR1 SGHRS and CDR2 YFSETQ. This CDR3 contains 13 residues. Trimming took off 4 bases at V and 5 bases at J, with 12 bases between the two ends. The CDR3 coding sequence is TGCGCCAGCAGCCCAGACAGACGGGAGACCCAGTACTTC. It translates to CASSPDRRETQYF.

The chain uses TRBV19 and TRBJ1-6, with D maybe TRBD1 (5 bases). The CDR3 is made up of 14 amino acids. V lost 3 bases to trimming and J lost 7 bases, with 10 bases between them. Germline V gives CDR1 LNHDA, CDR2 SQIVND (reference sequence). This CDR3 reads CASSMPRANSPLHF. CDR3 coding DNA: TGTGCCAGTAGTATGCCCAGGGCCAATTCACCCCTCCACTTT.

This clone showed up just once. The chain carries TRBV4-1 and TRBJ1-5; no clear D gene. Germline-derived CDR1 and CDR2 are MGHRA and YSYEKL. With 1 base removed from V and 2 bases from J, the gap between germline ends came to 12 bases. The CDR3 runs 16 residues. CDR3 in DNA: TGCGCCAGCAGCCAAGGCCTCCCTGAGGGCAATCAGCCCCAGCATTTT. Protein sequence: CASSQGLPEGNQPQHF.

The chain has TRBV5-1 and TRBJ1-1; TRBD1 agrees at 9 bases. The germline gives CDR1 SGHRS, CDR2 YFSETQ. J was trimmed by 5 bases and V by 1 base; bases with no gene match: 9. CDR3 length equals 16 residues. CDR3 sequence reads: CASSLIVGQGRTEAFF. The CDR3 DNA sequence: TGCGCCAGCAGCTTGATAGTCGGACAGGGGCGGACTGAAGCTTTCTTT.

The chain joins TRBV10-3 to TRBJ1-2; TRBD1 matches at 7 bases. This CDR3 has 13 residues. Germline assignment: CDR1 ENHRY and CDR2 SYGVKD. The CDR3 nucleotides are TGTGCGATTTCGCCGGGACAGAGCTATGGCTACACCTTC. Translation gives CAISPGQSYGYTF.

The V call is TRBV2, the J call TRBJ2-7, with TRBD1 as a possible D gene (6 bases). CDR3 size: 15 residues. Germline lookup yields CDR1 SNHLY and CDR2 FYNNEI. The ends were cut back, 4 bases at V and 3 bases at J, with 16 bases in the middle. CDR3 nucleotides: TGTGCCAGCAGTGCCCCGGGACAAGGCCACTACGAGCAGTACTTC. This codes for CASSAPGQGHYEQYF.